A selection of T cell receptor beta chains follows, all from one sample in a study of early stage breast cancer tumors. The table came from immunoSEQ multiplex PCR; TCRdb's copy has only in-frame clones and leaves some out. The profile shows approximately 48,000 clones, over 80% of them singletons. Input material: blood. These TCRs come from a person aged 70 to 85 with breast cancer. Each CDR3 is given with its conserved first and last residue. D genes are given only for firm matches. A row's size may be missing; if present it is once, few, many or a size class.

clone size,J gene,V gene,D gene,CDR3 protein,CDR3 DNA
-,TRBJ1-5,TRBV18,-,CASSPGREGQPQHF,TGTGCCAGCTCACCTGGCAGGGAAGGACAGCCCCAGCATTTT
-,TRBJ1-1,TRBV7-8,TRBD1,CASTLKPGGQLTMNTEAFF,TGTGCCAGCACCCTTAAGCCCGGGGGACAGCTAACTATGAACACTGAAGCTTTCTTT
-,TRBJ2-3,TRBV2,-,CASRVGQTRSSTDTQYF,TGTGCCAGCAGGGTTGGGCAGACGCGATCTAGCACAGATACGCAGTATTTT
-,TRBJ2-7,TRBV5-1,TRBD2,CASSPRTSGVSYEQYF,TGCGCCAGCAGCCCCCGGACTAGCGGGGTCTCCTACGAGCAGTACTTC
-,TRBJ2-5,TRBV11-3,-,CASSLGIGGGTQYF,TGTGCCAGCAGCTTGGGGATTGGAGGCGGGACCCAGTACTTC
once,TRBJ2-7,TRBV5-8,-,CASSLVRGGEQYF,TGTGCCAGCAGCTTGGTCCGGGGAGGCGAGCAGTACTTC
-,TRBJ2-1,TRBV19,TRBD2,CASSMTREEQFF,TGTGCCAGTAGTATGACGCGGGAGGAGCAGTTCTTC
-,TRBJ2-2,TRBV11-3,TRBD2,CASSLLAGDTGELFF,TGTGCCAGCAGCCTACTAGCGGGGGACACCGGGGAGCTGTTTTTT
-,TRBJ2-7,TRBV5-5,-,CASSWWGLSYEQYF,TGTGCCAGCAGCTGGTGGGGGCTTAGCTACGAGCAGTACTTC
-,TRBJ1-3,TRBV14,-,CASSQDRGTGNTIYF,TGTGCCAGCAGCCAAGATAGGGGGACTGGAAACACCATATATTTT
few,TRBJ1-2,TRBV5-1,-,CASSLTAGTNYGYTF,TGCGCCAGCAGCTTGACCGCGGGCACTAACTATGGCTACACCTTC
-,TRBJ1-5,TRBV11-2,-,CASSLGGTGNQPQHF,TGTGCCAGCAGCTTGGGGGGGACGGGGAATCAGCCCCAGCATTTT
-,TRBJ2-7,TRBV30,TRBD2,CAWVRDGGGEQYF,TGTGCCTGGGTGAGGGACGGCGGGGGGGAGCAGTACTTC
-,TRBJ2-1,TRBV7-9,-,CASSSPGITYNEQFF,TGTGCCAGCAGCTCCCCCGGGATAACCTACAATGAGCAGTTCTTC
-,TRBJ1-2,TRBV6-5,-,CASSYKAGNYGYTF,TGTGCCAGCAGTTACAAGGCGGGGAACTATGGCTACACCTTC
-,TRBJ1-1,TRBV19,TRBD1,CASRQGVEGTEAFF,TGTGCCAGTAGACAGGGGGTTGAGGGCACTGAAGCTTTCTTT
-,TRBJ2-7,TRBV19,-,CASSINALSSYEQYF,TGTGCCAGTAGTATAAACGCTCTTAGCTCCTACGAGCAGTACTTC
-,TRBJ1-4,TRBV18,-,CASSPGDNREKLFF,TGTGCCAGCTCACCAGGGGATAACAGGGAAAAACTGTTTTTT
-,TRBJ2-7,TRBV7-9,TRBD2,CASSLMPGGNEQYF,TGTGCCAGCAGCCTTATGCCGGGGGGGAACGAGCAGTACTTC
-,TRBJ1-2,TRBV7-8,-,CASSPIWGPYGYTF,TGTGCCAGCAGCCCTATATGGGGGCCCTATGGCTACACCTTC
medium-sized,TRBJ2-7,TRBV7-9,-,CASGLTSYEQYF,TGTGCCAGCGGCCTCACCTCTTACGAGCAGTACTTC
-,TRBJ2-2,TRBV18,-,CASSPVPSGELFF,TGTGCCAGCTCACCTGTCCCCTCCGGGGAGCTGTTTTTT
-,TRBJ2-1,TRBV11-2,-,CASSLADNEQFF,TGTGCCAGCAGCTTAGCTGACAATGAGCAGTTCTTC
-,TRBJ2-7,TRBV19,TRBD2,CASSMASGSQYEQYF,TGTGCCAGTAGTATGGCTAGCGGGAGTCAGTACGAGCAGTACTTC
once,TRBJ2-2,TRBV5-1,-,CASSFVPGTGELFF,TGCGCCAGCAGCTTTGTACCAGGGACCGGGGAGCTGTTTTTT
-,TRBJ1-2,TRBV18,-,CASSPLQAQSDYTF,TGTGCCAGCTCACCCCTTCAAGCCCAAAGTGACTACACCTTC
-,TRBJ2-7,TRBV6-5,TRBD2,CASSYGLAAYEQYF,TGTGCCAGCAGTTACGGACTAGCGGCCTACGAGCAGTACTTC
-,TRBJ2-1,TRBV5-4,TRBD2,CASSLWLAGYNEQFF,TGTGCCAGCAGCTTGTGGCTAGCGGGGTACAATGAGCAGTTCTTC
-,TRBJ1-2,TRBV19,TRBD1,CASSPPLTGNYGYTF,TGTGCCAGTAGCCCCCCCCTGACAGGGAACTATGGCTACACCTTC
-,TRBJ2-7,TRBV9,-,CASSAGRDIYEQYF,TGTGCCAGCAGCGCAGGCCGTGATATCTACGAGCAGTACTTC
-,TRBJ1-1,TRBV4-2,TRBD1,CASSQGKGQGYTEAFF,TGTGCCAGCAGCCAAGGTAAAGGACAGGGATACACTGAAGCTTTCTTT
-,TRBJ2-7,TRBV28,TRBD2,CASRVPSGRTYEQYF,TGTGCCAGCAGGGTGCCTAGCGGGAGGACCTACGAGCAGTACTTC
-,TRBJ2-2,TRBV7-2,-,CASSLQGPNTGELFF,TGTGCCAGCAGCTTGCAGGGGCCAAACACCGGGGAGCTGTTTTTT
-,TRBJ1-3,TRBV27,-,CASKSSGNTIYF,TGTGCCAGCAAGAGCTCTGGAAACACCATATATTTT
-,TRBJ1-2,TRBV9,-,CASSFGGGEGYGYTF,TGTGCCAGCAGCTTCGGCGGGGGCGAGGGCTATGGCTACACCTTC
once,TRBJ2-2,TRBV27,-,CASSLISGPNTGELFF,TGTGCCAGCAGTTTAATCAGCGGTCCGAACACCGGGGAGCTGTTTTTT
large,TRBJ2-7,TRBV27,TRBD2,CASRQWAGGPYEQYF,TGTGCCAGCAGGCAGTGGGCGGGAGGGCCCTACGAGCAGTACTTC